Each of the 11 T cell receptor beta chains below was sequenced from the same sample in a study of shared clonotypes between healthy human individuals (dated by TCRdb to the early 2020s). Library prep was done by the immunoSEQ multiplex PCR assay. In its TCRdb copy, this immuneACCESS table keeps in-frame sequences only and misses some clones. Where compared with another copy, unresolved V genes explain less than half of these, and the others have no known cause. Recorded for this sample are millions of clones; around nine tenths of them occurred a single time. About 0.13% of the sample comes from the top ten. Sequenced sample: naive CD4+ T cells sorted from blood. The label giving this sample's cell subset or site can be read as: CD45RA+ positively selected. The receptors originated from a man aged 18 to 29 in good health.

Details on this clone: One end of the junction is discordant with germline, which a read error may explain. Within the sample, other DNA sequences also encode this same CDR3. The gene calls are TRBV5-4 and TRBJ2-7; 11 bases map to TRBD1. The CDR3 contains 14 residues. CDR1 is SGHNT, CDR2 YYREEE, per germline (reference sequence). The CDR3 nucleotides read TGTGCCAGCAGTTTGGACAGGGGGCCCTACGAGCAGTACTTC. Its translation is CASSLDRGPYEQYF.

The chain recombines TRBV6-5 with TRBJ1-3; the D gene is possibly TRBD1 (5 bases). Germline CDR1 and CDR2: MNHEY and SVGAGI. Trimming removed 7 bases from V and 0 bases from J, with 13 bases in between. The CDR3 totals 15 residues. CDR3 in DNA: TGTGCCAGCACGATGGACAAAACCTCTGGAAACACCATATATTTT. It encodes CASTMDKTSGNTIYF.

The chain uses TRBV7-9 and TRBJ1-5; 7 nucleotides match TRBD1. The V and J ends lost 5 bases and 2 bases, in that order; junction bases with no gene match: 6. The CDR3 length is 15 residues. Germline loops: CDR1 SEHNR, CDR2 FQNEAQ (reference sequence). The DNA of the CDR3 is TGTGCCAGCAGCCCCAGGGGGAACGGCAATCAGCCCCAGCATTTT. Amino acid sequence: CASSPRGNGNQPQHF.

V and J are TRBV28 and TRBJ1-5; D gene unclear. V lost 3 bases to trimming and J lost 6 bases, with 9 bases between them. CDR3 length: 13 residues. The germline V gene encodes CDR1 MDHEN and CDR2 SYDVKM. CDR3 DNA sequence: TGTGCCAGCAGTTTCCCCATGGTTCAGCCCCAGCATTTT. As protein: CASSFPMVQPQHF.

J is TRBJ2-5 and V is TRBV5-6; 7 positions agree with TRBD2. Trimming at V came to 2 bases and at J to 5 bases, leaving 9 bases not matched to a gene. Germline-derived CDR1 and CDR2 are SGHDT and YYEEEE. The CDR3 is 15 amino acids. CDR3 region: CASSFTSDPGETQYF. The CDR3 DNA sequence: TGTGCCAGCAGCTTCACTAGCGATCCAGGGGAGACCCAGTACTTC.

This sequence joins TRBV10-3 and TRBJ1-1; perhaps TRBD1 as D (6 bases). The V end lost 4 bases, the J end lost 0 bases, and 15 bases lay between the germline ends. The length of the CDR3 is 16 residues. In germline, CDR1 is ENHRY, CDR2 SYGVKD. In DNA form, the CDR3 reads TGTGCCATCAGTGGGGCTGGGGGGGCGGTGAACACTGAAGCTTTCTTT. Amino acids: CAISGAGGAVNTEAFF.

V and J are TRBV9 and TRBJ2-1; TRBD1 agrees at 12 bases. The CDR3 spans 19 residues. Germline V gene sequence: CDR1 SGDLS, CDR2 YYNGEE. V dropped 0 bases and J dropped 0; count of bases not matched to a gene: 7. CDR3 protein: CASSVGAGQGAGSYNEQFF. The CDR3 DNA is TGTGCCAGCAGCGTAGGGGCGGGACAGGGGGCTGGCTCCTACAATGAGCAGTTCTTC.

The chain recombines TRBV4-2 with TRBJ1-6, with 8 nucleotides matching TRBD1. Germline V gene lookup returns CDR1 LGHNA and CDR2 YNFKEQ. V lost 0 bases and J lost 7; bases outside the gene matches: 11. The CDR3 sequence is 18 residues long. The CDR3: CASSQDLFGQGDNSPLHF. The CDR3 bases are TGTGCCAGCAGCCAAGATCTGTTCGGACAGGGTGACAATTCACCCCTCCACTTT.

The chain uses TRBV29-1 and TRBJ1-1; D call uncertain. V was pared by 6 bases and J by 1 base, with 18 bases between. The CDR3 length is 15 residues. Looked up from germline, CDR1 is SQVTM and CDR2 is ANQGSEA. As DNA, the CDR3 is TGCAGCGTCCAATACCTTGGTAGGGCGAACACTGAAGCTTTCTTT. Protein sequence: CSVQYLGRANTEAFF.

The V and J genes are TRBV28 and TRBJ2-7; the match to TRBD2 covers 9 bases. V trimming: 6 bases; J trimming: 5 bases; junction bases outside the gene matches: 8. Germline CDR1 is MDHEN and CDR2 is SYDVKM. The length of the CDR3 is 14 residues. This CDR3 reads CASRAGLAPHEQYF. The DNA for the CDR3 is TGTGCCAGCAGGGCCGGACTAGCGCCCCACGAGCAGTACTTC.

The V call is TRBV2, the J call TRBJ2-7; 7 bases align to TRBD2. V was clipped by 7 bases and J by 2 bases; unmatched bases: 8. CDR3 length: 14 residues. Germline V gene sequence: CDR1 SNHLY, CDR2 FYNNEI. CDR3 sequence (DNA): TGTGCCAGCAAGGGCGGCGGGGGACCCTACGAGCAGTACTTC. Its protein product is CASKGGGGPYEQYF.